The rows below give T cell receptor beta chains drawn from one sample of a study of tumor-infiltrating lymphocytes in oesophageal squamous cell carcinoma. TCRdb recomputed calls from the PCR reads with MiXCR, one row per CDR3 protein. Seen here are around 6,200 distinct CDR3 sequences, around 15% observed once, and the top ten hold 23%. Sequenced sample: normal esophageal tissue next to the tumor. The receptors were sampled from a male donor with esophageal squamous cell carcinoma. Each CDR3 is given without its conserved first and last residue.

J gene: TRBJ2-5; V gene: TRBV24-1; CDR3 length: 12; CDR3 protein: ATSDPGVSETQY
J gene: TRBJ2-1; V gene: TRBV6-1; CDR3 length: 10; CDR3 protein: ASLAGANEQF
J gene: TRBJ2-1; V gene: TRBV6-6; CDR3 length: 12; CDR3 protein: ASDDLSSYNEQF
J gene: TRBJ2-7; V gene: TRBV28; CDR3 length: 13; CDR3 protein: ASSAPGTGGREQY
J gene: TRBJ1-4; V gene: TRBV5-4; CDR3 length: 14; CDR3 protein: ASSVGGGRTNEKLF
J gene: TRBJ1-1; V gene: TRBV10-3; CDR3 length: 13; CDR3 protein: AISDSGTENTEAF
J gene: TRBJ1-1; V gene: TRBV11-3; CDR3 length: 10; CDR3 protein: ASSLDSGGAF
J gene: TRBJ1-1; V gene: TRBV19; CDR3 length: 11; CDR3 protein: ASSMGVGTEAF
J gene: TRBJ2-3; V gene: TRBV7-2; CDR3 length: 14; CDR3 protein: ASSLPLGGWADTQY
J gene: TRBJ2-1; V gene: TRBV5-4; CDR3 length: 13; CDR3 protein: ASSRDRRGDNEQF
J gene: TRBJ2-5; V gene: TRBV5-8; CDR3 length: 14; CDR3 protein: ASSLGSTAVQETQY
J gene: TRBJ2-5; V gene: TRBV4-1; CDR3 length: 14; CDR3 protein: ASSQELAGGLKTQY
J gene: TRBJ2-3; V gene: TRBV7-9; CDR3 length: 11; CDR3 protein: ASTQRRTDTQY
J gene: TRBJ1-2; V gene: TRBV7-6; CDR3 length: 13; CDR3 protein: ASSLVDREGYGYT
J gene: TRBJ1-1; V gene: TRBV7-2; CDR3 length: 14; CDR3 protein: ASSLKSAGGGGEAF
J gene: TRBJ1-6; V gene: TRBV7-2; CDR3 length: 12; CDR3 protein: ARSQTGYNSPGD
J gene: TRBJ1-2; V gene: TRBV5-1; CDR3 length: 11; CDR3 protein: ASSLVRGYGYT
J gene: TRBJ1-2; V gene: TRBV7-9; CDR3 length: 12; CDR3 protein: ASSPQVGGDGYT
J gene: TRBJ1-2; V gene: TRBV5-4; CDR3 length: 12; CDR3 protein: ASSPGRETYGYT
J gene: TRBJ2-7; V gene: TRBV5-1; CDR3 length: 13; CDR3 protein: ASSLEGRHSYEQY
J gene: TRBJ2-2; V gene: TRBV11-3; CDR3 length: 13; CDR3 protein: ASSSERGDTGELF
J gene: .; V gene: TRBV5-6; CDR3 length: 13; CDR3 protein: ASRLPGQHYNEQY
J gene: TRBJ1-4; V gene: TRBV9; CDR3 length: 13; CDR3 protein: ASSVAGGAGEKLF
J gene: TRBJ2-3; V gene: TRBV2; CDR3 length: 15; CDR3 protein: ASSVTTGRGASDTQY
J gene: TRBJ2-1; V gene: TRBV24-1; CDR3 length: 9; CDR3 protein: AVGIYNEQF